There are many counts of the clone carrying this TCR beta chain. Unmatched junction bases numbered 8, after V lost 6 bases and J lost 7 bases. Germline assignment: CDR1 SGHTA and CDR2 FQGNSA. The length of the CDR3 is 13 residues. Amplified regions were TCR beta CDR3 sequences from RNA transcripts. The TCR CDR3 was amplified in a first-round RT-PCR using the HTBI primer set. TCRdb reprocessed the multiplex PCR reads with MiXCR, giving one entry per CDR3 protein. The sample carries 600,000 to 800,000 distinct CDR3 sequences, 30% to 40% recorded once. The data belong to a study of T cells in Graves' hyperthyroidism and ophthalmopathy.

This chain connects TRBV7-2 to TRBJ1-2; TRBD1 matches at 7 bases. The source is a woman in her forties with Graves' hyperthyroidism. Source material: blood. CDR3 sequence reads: CASSFTGTAGYTF. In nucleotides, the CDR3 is TGTGCCAGCAGTTTTACCGGGACAGCTGGCTACACCTTC.